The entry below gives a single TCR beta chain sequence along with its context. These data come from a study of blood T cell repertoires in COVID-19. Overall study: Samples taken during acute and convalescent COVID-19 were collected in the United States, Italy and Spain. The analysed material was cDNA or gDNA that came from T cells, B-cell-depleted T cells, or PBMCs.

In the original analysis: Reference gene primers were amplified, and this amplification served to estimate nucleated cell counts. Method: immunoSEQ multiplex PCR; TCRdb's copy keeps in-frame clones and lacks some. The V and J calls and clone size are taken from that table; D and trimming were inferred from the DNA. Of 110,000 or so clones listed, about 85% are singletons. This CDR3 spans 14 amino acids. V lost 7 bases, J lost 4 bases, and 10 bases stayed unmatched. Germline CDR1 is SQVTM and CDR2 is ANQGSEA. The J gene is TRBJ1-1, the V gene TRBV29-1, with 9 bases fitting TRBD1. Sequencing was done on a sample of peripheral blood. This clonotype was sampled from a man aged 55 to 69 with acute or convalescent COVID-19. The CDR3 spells CSAELKQGATEAFF. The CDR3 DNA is TGCAGCGCCGAACTTAAACAGGGGGCCACTGAAGCTTTCTTT.